This T cell receptor (beta chain) was retrieved from a study of T cells after yellow fever vaccination. The wider study: Low-cell-number fractions were prepared with SMART-Seq v4 Ultra Low Input.

This clonotype was seen a few times. Its antigen is unknown. The authors made TCR cDNA by 5'RACE template switching, adding a universal primer site and UMIs. TCRdb called the 5' RACE reads again in MiXCR, with one record for every CDR3 protein. The top ten hold approximately 0.84% of the sample, which has about 240,000 distinct CDR3 sequences, less than 9% seen once. Study-wide results and caveats: A secondary response was less intense yet reached its peak sooner, at day 5 versus 15.

The clonotype comes from a young man who received the YFV17D yellow fever vaccine. The input for sequencing was CD4+ T cells sorted from PBMCs, taken 15 days after the yellow fever booster vaccination.

CDR3 nucleotide sequence: TGTGCCAGCAGTTACGTCAGGGCCGGGGAGCTGTTTTTT. Its protein is CASSYVRAGELFF. The chain recombines TRBV6-2 or TRBV6-3 with TRBJ2-2; a possible D gene is TRBD1 (5 bases). The germline V gene has CDR1 MNHEY and CDR2 SVGEGT. Trimming left V 2 bases short and J 6 bases short, with 7 bases between. The CDR3 runs 13 residues.